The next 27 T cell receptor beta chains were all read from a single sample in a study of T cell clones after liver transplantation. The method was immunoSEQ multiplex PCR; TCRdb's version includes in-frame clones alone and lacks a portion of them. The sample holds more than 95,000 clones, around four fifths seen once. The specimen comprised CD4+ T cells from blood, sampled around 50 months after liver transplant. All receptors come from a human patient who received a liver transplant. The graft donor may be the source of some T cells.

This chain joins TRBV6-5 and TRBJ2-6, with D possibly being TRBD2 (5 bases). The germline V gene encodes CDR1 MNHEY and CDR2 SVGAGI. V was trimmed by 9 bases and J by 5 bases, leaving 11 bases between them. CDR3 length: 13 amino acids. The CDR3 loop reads CASTPGRANVLTF. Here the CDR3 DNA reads TGTGCCAGTACCCCCGGGAGGGCCAACGTCCTGACTTTC.

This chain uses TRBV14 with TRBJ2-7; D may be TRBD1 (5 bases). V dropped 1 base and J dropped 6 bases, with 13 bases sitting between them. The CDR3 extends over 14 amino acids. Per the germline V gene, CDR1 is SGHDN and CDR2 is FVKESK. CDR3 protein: CASSQGQKYGEQYF. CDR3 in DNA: TGTGCCAGCAGCCAAGGACAGAAGTATGGCGAGCAGTACTTC. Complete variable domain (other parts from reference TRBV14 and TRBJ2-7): EAGVTQFPSHSVIEKGQTVTLRCDPISGHDNLYWYRRVMGKEIKFLLHFVKESKQDESGMPNNRFLAERTGGTYSTLKVQPAELEDSGVYFCASSQGQKYGEQYFGPGTRLTVT.

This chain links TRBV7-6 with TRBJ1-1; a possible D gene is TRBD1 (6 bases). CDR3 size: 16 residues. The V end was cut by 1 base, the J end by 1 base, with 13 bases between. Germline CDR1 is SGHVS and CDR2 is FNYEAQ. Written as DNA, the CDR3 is TGTGCCAGCAGCTTAGAGTCTGGCAGGGGGAACACTGAAGCTTTCTTT. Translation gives CASSLESGRGNTEAFF.

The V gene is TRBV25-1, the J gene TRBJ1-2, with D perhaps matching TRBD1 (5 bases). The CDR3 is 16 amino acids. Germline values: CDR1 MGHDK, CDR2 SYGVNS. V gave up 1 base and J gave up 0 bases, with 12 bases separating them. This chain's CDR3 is CASSEWGTGTNYGYTF. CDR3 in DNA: TGTGCCAGCAGTGAATGGGGGACGGGGACTAACTATGGCTACACCTTC.

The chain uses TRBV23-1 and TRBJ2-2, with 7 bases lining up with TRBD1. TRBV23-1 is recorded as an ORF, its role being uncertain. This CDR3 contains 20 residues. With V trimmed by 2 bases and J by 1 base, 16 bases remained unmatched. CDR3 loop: CASSQPSTGRGRENTGELFF. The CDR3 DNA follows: TGCGCCAGCAGTCAACCATCGACAGGGCGAGGAAGAGAGAACACCGGGGAGCTGTTTTTT.

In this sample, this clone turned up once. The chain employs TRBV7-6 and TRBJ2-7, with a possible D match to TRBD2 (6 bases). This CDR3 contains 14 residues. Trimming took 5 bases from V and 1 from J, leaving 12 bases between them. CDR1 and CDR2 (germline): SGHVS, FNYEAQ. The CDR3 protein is CASSPLAPSYEQYF. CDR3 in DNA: TGTGCCAGCAGCCCGCTAGCGCCATCCTACGAGCAGTACTTC.

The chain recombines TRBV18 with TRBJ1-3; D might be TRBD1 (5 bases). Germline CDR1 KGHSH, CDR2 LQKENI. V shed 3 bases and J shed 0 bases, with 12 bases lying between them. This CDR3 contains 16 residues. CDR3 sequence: CASSPRDRDSGNTIYF. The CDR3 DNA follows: TGTGCCAGCTCACCCCGGGACCGCGACTCTGGAAACACCATATATTTT.

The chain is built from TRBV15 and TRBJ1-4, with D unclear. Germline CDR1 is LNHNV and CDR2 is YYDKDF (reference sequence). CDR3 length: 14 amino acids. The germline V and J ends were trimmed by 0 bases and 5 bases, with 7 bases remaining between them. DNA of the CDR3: TGTGCCACCAGCAGAGATTTACTGAATGAAAAACTGTTTTTT. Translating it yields CATSRDLLNEKLFF.

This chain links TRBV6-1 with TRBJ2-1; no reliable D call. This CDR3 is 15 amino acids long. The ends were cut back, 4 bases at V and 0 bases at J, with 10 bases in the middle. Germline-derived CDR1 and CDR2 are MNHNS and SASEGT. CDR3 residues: CASSVVQVSYNEQFF. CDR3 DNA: TGTGCCAGCAGTGTTGTGCAGGTCTCCTACAATGAGCAGTTCTTC.

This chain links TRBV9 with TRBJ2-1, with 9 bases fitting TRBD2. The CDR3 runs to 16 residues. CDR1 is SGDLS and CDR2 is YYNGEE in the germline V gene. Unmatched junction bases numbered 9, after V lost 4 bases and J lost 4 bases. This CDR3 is CASSPRTSVSYNEQFF. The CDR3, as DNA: TGTGCCAGCAGCCCACGGACTAGCGTTTCATACAATGAGCAGTTCTTC. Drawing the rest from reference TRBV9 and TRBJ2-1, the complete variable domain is DSGVTQTPKHLITATGQRVTLRCSPRSGDLSVYWYQQSLDQGLQFLIQYYNGEERAKGNILERFSAQQFPDLHSELNLSSLELGDSALYFCASSPRTSVSYNEQFFGPGTRLTVL.

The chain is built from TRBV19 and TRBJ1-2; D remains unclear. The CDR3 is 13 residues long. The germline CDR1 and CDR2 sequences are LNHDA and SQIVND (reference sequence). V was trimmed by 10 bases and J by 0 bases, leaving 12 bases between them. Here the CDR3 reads CATTRSSNYGYTF. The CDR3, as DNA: TGTGCCACCACCAGATCCTCTAACTATGGCTACACCTTC.

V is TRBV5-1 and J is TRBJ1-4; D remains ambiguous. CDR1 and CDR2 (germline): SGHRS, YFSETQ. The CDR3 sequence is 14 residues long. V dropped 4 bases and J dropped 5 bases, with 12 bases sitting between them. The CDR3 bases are TGCGCCAGCAGCACAGACACCGACAATGAAAAACTGTTTTTT. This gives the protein CASSTDTDNEKLFF.

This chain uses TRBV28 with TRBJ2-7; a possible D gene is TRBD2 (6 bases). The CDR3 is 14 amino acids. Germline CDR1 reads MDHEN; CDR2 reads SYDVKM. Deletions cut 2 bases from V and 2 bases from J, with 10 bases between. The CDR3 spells CASSLGGGTYEQYF. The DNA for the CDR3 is TGTGCCAGCAGTTTAGGTGGCGGGACCTACGAGCAGTACTTC.

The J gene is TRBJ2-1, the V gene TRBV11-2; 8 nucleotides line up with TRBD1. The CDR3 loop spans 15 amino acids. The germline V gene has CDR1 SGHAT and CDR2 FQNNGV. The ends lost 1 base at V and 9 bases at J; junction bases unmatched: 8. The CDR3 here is CASSLVRQGAGEQFF. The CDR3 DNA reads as TGTGCCAGCAGCTTAGTTCGGCAGGGGGCGGGTGAGCAGTTCTTC.

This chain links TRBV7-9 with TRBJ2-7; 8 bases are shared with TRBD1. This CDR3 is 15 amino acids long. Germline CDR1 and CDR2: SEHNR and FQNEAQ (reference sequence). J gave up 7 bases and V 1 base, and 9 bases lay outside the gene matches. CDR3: CASSLVDRAGGEQYF. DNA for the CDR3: TGTGCCAGCAGCTTAGTGGACAGGGCGGGCGGGGAGCAGTACTTC. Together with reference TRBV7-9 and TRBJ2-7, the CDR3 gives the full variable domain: DTGVSQNPRHKITKRGQNVTFRCDPISEHNRLYWYRQTLGQGPEFLTYFQNEAQLEKSRLLSDRFSAERPKGSFSTLEIQRTEQGDSAMYLCASSLVDRAGGEQYFGPGTRLTVT.

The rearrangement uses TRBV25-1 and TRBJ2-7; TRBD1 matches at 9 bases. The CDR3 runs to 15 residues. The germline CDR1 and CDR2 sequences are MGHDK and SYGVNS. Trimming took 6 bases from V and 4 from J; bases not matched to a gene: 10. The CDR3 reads CASRDSGTGSYEQYF. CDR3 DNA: TGTGCCAGCAGGGACTCCGGGACAGGGTCGTACGAGCAGTACTTC.

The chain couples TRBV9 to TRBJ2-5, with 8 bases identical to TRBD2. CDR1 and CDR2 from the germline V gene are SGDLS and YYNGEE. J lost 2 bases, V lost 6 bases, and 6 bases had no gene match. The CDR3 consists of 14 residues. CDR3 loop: CASTPGGTQETQYF. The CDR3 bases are TGTGCCAGCACCCCGGGGGGGACACAAGAGACCCAGTACTTC. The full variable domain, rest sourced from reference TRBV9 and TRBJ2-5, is DSGVTQTPKHLITATGQRVTLRCSPRSGDLSVYWYQQSLDQGLQFLIQYYNGEERAKGNILERFSAQQFPDLHSELNLSSLELGDSALYFCASTPGGTQETQYFGPGTRLLVL.

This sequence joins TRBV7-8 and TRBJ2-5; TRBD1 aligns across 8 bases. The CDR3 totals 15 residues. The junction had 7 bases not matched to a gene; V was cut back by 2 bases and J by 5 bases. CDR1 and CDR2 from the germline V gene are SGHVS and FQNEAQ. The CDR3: CASSLRDRLKETQYF. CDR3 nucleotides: TGTGCCAGCAGCTTACGGGACAGGTTGAAGGAGACCCAGTACTTC.

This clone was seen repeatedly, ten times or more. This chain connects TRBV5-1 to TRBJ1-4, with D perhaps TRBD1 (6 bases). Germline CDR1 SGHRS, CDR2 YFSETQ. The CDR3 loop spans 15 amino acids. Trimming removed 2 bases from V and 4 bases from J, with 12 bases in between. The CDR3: CASSFLGQINEKLFF. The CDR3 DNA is TGCGCCAGCAGCTTCCTAGGACAGATTAATGAAAAACTGTTTTTT. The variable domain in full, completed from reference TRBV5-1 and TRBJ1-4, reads KAGVTQTPRYLIKTRGQQVTLSCSPISGHRSVSWYQQTPGQGLQFLFEYFSETQRNKGNFPGRFSGRQFSNSRSEMNVSTLELGDSALYLCASSFLGQINEKLFFGSGTQLSVL.

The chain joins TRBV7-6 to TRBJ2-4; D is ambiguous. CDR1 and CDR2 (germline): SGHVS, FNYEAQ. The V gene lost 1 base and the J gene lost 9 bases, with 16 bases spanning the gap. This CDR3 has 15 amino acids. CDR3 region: CASSLVQSPPSIQYF. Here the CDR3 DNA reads TGTGCCAGCAGCTTAGTCCAGTCCCCCCCTAGCATTCAGTACTTC.

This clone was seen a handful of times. Written as DNA, the CDR3 is TGTGCCACCAGCAGGAGTGGGGACAGGGACGTTGGCTACACCTTC. It specifies CATSRSGDRDVGYTF. This chain joins TRBV15 and TRBJ1-2, with 9 nucleotides matching TRBD1. This CDR3 region has 15 residues. CDR1 and CDR2 from the germline V gene are LNHNV and YYDKDF (reference sequence). V shed 3 bases and J 7 bases; nucleotides not matched to a gene: 9.

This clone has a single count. Here the CDR3 DNA reads TGTGCCAGCGGGAGACAAAAGCGGAGCACAGATACGCAGTATTTT. Translating gives CASGRQKRSTDTQYF. This sequence joins TRBV28 and TRBJ2-3; D possibly corresponds to TRBD2 (5 bases). The length of the CDR3 is 15 residues. CDR1 and CDR2 from the germline V gene are MDHEN and SYDVKM. Trimming stripped 8 bases from V and 0 bases from J, with 15 bases between.

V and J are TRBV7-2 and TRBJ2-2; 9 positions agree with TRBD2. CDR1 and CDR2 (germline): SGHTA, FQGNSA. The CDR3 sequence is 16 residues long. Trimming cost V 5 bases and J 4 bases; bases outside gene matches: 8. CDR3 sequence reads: CASSTQTSGLTGELFF. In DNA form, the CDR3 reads TGTGCCAGCAGCACACAAACTAGCGGGCTCACCGGGGAGCTGTTTTTT.

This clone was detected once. In DNA form, the CDR3 reads TGTGCCAGTAGGCACAGGGCGCTAGATTCACCCCTCCACTTT. Its protein is CASRHRALDSPLHF. V usage is TRBV19 and J usage is TRBJ1-6; tentatively, D is TRBD1 (6 bases). V lost 6 bases and J 8 bases, leaving 14 bases between the germline ends. Germline loops: CDR1 LNHDA, CDR2 SQIVND (reference sequence). There are 14 residues in the CDR3.

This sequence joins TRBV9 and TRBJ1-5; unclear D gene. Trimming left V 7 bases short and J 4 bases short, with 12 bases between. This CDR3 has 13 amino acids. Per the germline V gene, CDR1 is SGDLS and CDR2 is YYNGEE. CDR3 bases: TGTGCCAGCGGTGCGACACCTAATCAGCCCCAGCATTTT. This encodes CASGATPNQPQHF.

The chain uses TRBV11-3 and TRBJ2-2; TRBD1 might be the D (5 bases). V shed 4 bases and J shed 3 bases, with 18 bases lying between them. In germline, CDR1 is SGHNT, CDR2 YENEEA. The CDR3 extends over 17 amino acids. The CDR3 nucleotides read TGTGCCAGCAGCTCGAGACTTTCGAGGACATACACCGGGGAGCTGTTTTTT. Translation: CASSSRLSRTYTGELFF.

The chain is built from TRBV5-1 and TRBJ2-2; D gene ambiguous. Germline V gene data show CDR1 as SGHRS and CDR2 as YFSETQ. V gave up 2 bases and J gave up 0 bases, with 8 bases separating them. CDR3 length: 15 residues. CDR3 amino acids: CASSFNSANTGELFF. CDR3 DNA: TGCGCCAGCAGCTTTAACTCGGCGAACACCGGGGAGCTGTTTTTT.